A single sample is the source of the 6 T cell receptor beta chains below, sequenced in a study of diagnostic markers for celiac disease. Following a re-call of the reads, TCRdb has one entry per CDR3 protein and lacks DNA. This table lists 2,000 or so distinct CDR3 sequences. Input material: either unsorted cells or a sorted T cell fraction (not recorded which). These receptors all stem from a human donor. This table probably holds off-target reads from a library built for another chain.

By frequency, this clonotype registers medium-sized. This chain joins TRBV4-2 and TRBJ1-5. This CDR3 region has 16 residues. Germline V lookup: CDR1 LGHNA, CDR2 YNFKEQ. The CDR3 sequence: CASSQDGDPSNQPQHF.

The chain uses TRBV5-1 and TRBJ2-2. The V gene's germline CDR1 is SGHRS and CDR2 YFSETQ. This CDR3 region has 12 residues. The CDR3 loop reads CASSLSLGELFF.

This clonotype counts as medium-sized by frequency. V is TRBV20-1 and J is TRBJ2-7; TCRdb's assignment of TRBD1 cannot be checked, as there is no DNA. CDR1 and CDR2 from the germline V gene are DFQATT and SNEGSKA (reference sequence). The CDR3 runs 17 residues. The CDR3 protein is CSARDNPVDRESYEQYF.

Frequency places this clonotype as large. This rearrangement joins TRBV10-2 to TRBJ2-5; TCRdb returns TRBD2, unconfirmable since there is no DNA. Per germline, CDR1 WSHSY and CDR2 SAAADI. The CDR3 contains 15 residues. CDR3 amino acids: CASSLAGGPQETQYF.

The chain couples TRBV9 to TRBJ2-1. CDR1 and CDR2 (germline): SGDLS, YYNGEE. The CDR3 spans 14 residues. CDR3 region: CASSPLGSANEQFF.

This chain joins TRBV12-3 or TRBV12-4 and TRBJ2-1; TCRdb calls TRBD1, which cannot be checked without DNA. The CDR3 length is 12 residues. The CDR3 protein is CASSKGAGEQFF.